A selection of T cell receptor beta chains follows, all from one sample in a study of shared clonotypes between healthy human individuals. Profiling relied on immunoSEQ multiplex PCR, and the TCRdb table lists in-frame clones only, not all of them. The repertoire holds about 2.4 million clones, with over 85% as singletons. Sequencing input: naive CD4+ T cells from PBMCs. The source of these receptors is a man younger than 35 in good health. Some clones in this sample may be carry-over from other donors' samples. Both conserved end residues are part of each CDR3. Fields, in order: CDR3 length, D gene, clone size, V gene, J gene, CDR3 protein, CDR3 DNA. A D gene is named only where the DNA matches it firmly. Only some rows state a clone size, as once, few, many or a class for expanded clones.

15	TRBD1	.	TRBV5-1	TRBJ1-1	CASSLAPGGSTEAFF	TGCGCCAGCAGCTTGGCTCCAGGGGGCTCCACTGAAGCTTTCTTT
14	TRBD1	once	TRBV2	TRBJ1-1	CASRGDRVNTEAFF	TGTGCCAGCAGGGGAGACAGGGTGAACACTGAAGCTTTCTTT
15	TRBD1	.	TRBV6-1	TRBJ2-3	CASSERDRGLDTQYF	TGTGCCAGCAGTGAGAGGGACAGGGGCTTAGATACGCAGTATTTT
11	.	.	TRBV20-1	TRBJ2-7	CSGSGDYEQYF	TGCAGTGGGAGCGGAGACTACGAGCAGTACTTC
15	.	.	TRBV14	TRBJ1-1	CASSHVARAKVEAFF	TGTGCCAGCAGCCATGTGGCCAGGGCGAAGGTTGAAGCTTTCTTT
13	.	.	TRBV5-4	TRBJ2-1	CASSLDSTNEQFF	TGTGCCAGCAGCTTGGACTCGACCAATGAGCAGTTCTTC
16	.	.	TRBV7-3	TRBJ2-6	CASSLDSSSGANVLTF	TGTGCCAGCAGCTTAGACTCGAGCTCTGGGGCCAACGTCCTGACTTTC
15	.	.	TRBV5-5	TRBJ2-7	CASSHSSTGAYEQYF	TGTGCCAGCAGCCATTCCTCGACAGGTGCCTACGAGCAGTACTTC
15	.	.	TRBV28	TRBJ1-3	CASSLFRTSGNTIYF	TGTGCCAGCAGTTTATTCCGGACGTCAGGAAACACCATATATTTT
14	.	.	TRBV4-3	TRBJ2-7	CASSQNGPLWEQYF	TGCGCCAGCAGCCAAAATGGACCCTTGTGGGAGCAGTACTTC
12	.	.	TRBV5-1	TRBJ2-7	CASSLEKYEQYF	TGCGCCAGCAGCTTGGAGAAATACGAGCAGTACTTC
17	.	.	TRBV2	TRBJ2-1	CASSESVAGSSYNEQFF	TGTGCCAGCAGTGAATCAGTGGCGGGAAGCTCCTACAATGAGCAGTTCTTC
14	TRBD2	.	TRBV29-1	TRBJ2-7	CSVTLAGDLYEQYF	TGCAGCGTGACACTAGCGGGGGACCTCTACGAGCAGTACTTC
17	TRBD1	once	TRBV4-1	TRBJ2-4	CASSQWAGLVDRDIQYF	TGCGCCAGCAGCCAATGGGCCGGTTTGGTGGACAGGGACATTCAGTACTTC
16	.	.	TRBV2	TRBJ2-6	CASSGFDGAGANVLTF	TGTGCCAGCAGCGGGTTCGACGGGGCTGGGGCCAACGTCCTGACTTTC
16	TRBD2	once	TRBV7-6	TRBJ2-3	CASSAGLAGAGHTQYF	TGTGCCAGCAGCGCGGGATTAGCGGGAGCTGGTCATACGCAGTATTTT
14	TRBD1	.	TRBV5-4	TRBJ2-1	CASSLGQRYNEQFF	TGTGCCAGCAGCCTGGGACAGAGGTACAATGAGCAGTTCTTC
12	.	.	TRBV4-3	TRBJ2-3	CASSRRADTQYF	TGCGCCAGCAGCCGACGGGCCGATACGCAGTATTTT
15	.	.	TRBV6-1	TRBJ2-3	CASSVSISSTDTQYF	TGTGCCAGCAGTGTCTCGATTTCTAGCACAGATACGCAGTATTTT
15	TRBD1	.	TRBV28	TRBJ1-1	CASSALRDRGTEAFF	TGTGCCAGCAGTGCACTCCGGGACAGAGGGACTGAAGCTTTCTTT
16	.	once	TRBV5-1	TRBJ2-1	CASSLGRKDSYNEQFF	TGCGCCAGCAGCTTAGGGAGAAAAGACTCCTACAATGAGCAGTTCTTC
11	.	.	TRBV5-5	TRBJ2-1	CASSSTFEQFF	TGTGCCAGCAGCTCGACATTTGAGCAGTTCTTC
15	TRBD2	.	TRBV4-2	TRBJ2-3	CASSEGGGARDTQYF	TGTGCCAGCAGTGAAGGCGGGGGGGCCAGGGATACGCAGTATTTT
15	TRBD1	once	TRBV14	TRBJ1-2	CASRPGTGSSYGYTF	TGTGCCAGCAGGCCCGGGACAGGGTCATCCTATGGCTACACCTTC
14	.	.	TRBV5-4	TRBJ2-3	CASSSPNTGDTQYF	TGTGCCAGCAGCTCTCCTAATACGGGAGATACGCAGTATTTT
17	TRBD2	once	TRBV28	TRBJ2-7	CASSFFPRVAGDYEQYF	TGTGCCAGCAGTTTTTTCCCGCGAGTAGCGGGTGACTACGAGCAGTACTTC
16	TRBD2	.	TRBV7-2	TRBJ2-3	CASSARTSGRTDTQYF	TGTGCCAGCAGCGCCCGGACTAGCGGGAGGACAGATACGCAGTATTTT
14	.	.	TRBV15	TRBJ2-2	CATSSQPNTGELFF	TGTGCCACCAGCAGCCAGCCGAACACCGGGGAGCTGTTTTTT
16	TRBD1	.	TRBV7-8	TRBJ1-1	CASSLLRTGLNTEAFF	TGTGCCAGCAGCTTACTGCGGACAGGGCTGAACACTGAAGCTTTCTTT
12	.	.	TRBV10-3	TRBJ2-2	CAIRNGSGELFF	TGTGCCATCAGAAACGGGTCCGGGGAGCTGTTTTTT
16	.	.	TRBV11-2	TRBJ1-2	CASSLVTPRGRGGYTF	TGTGCCAGCAGCTTAGTGACCCCTCGGGGTCGGGGGGGCTACACCTTC
12	TRBD1	.	TRBV6-6	TRBJ1-4	CAGRRGHEKLFF	TGTGCCGGGCGAAGGGGGCATGAAAAACTGTTTTTT
14	.	.	TRBV7-9	TRBJ2-2	CASRLDGDTGELFF	TGTGCCAGCAGACTGGACGGTGACACCGGGGAGCTGTTTTTT
13	TRBD1	.	TRBV10-3	TRBJ2-5	CAISESEGAPKYF	TGTGCCATCAGTGAGTCTGAGGGGGCCCCCAAGTACTTC
16	TRBD2	once	TRBV7-3	TRBJ2-2	CASSKAGTINTGELFF	TGTGCCAGCAGCAAAGCCGGGACTATTAACACCGGGGAGCTGTTTTTT
16	TRBD1	.	TRBV5-6	TRBJ2-7	CASEKDRGRDSAEQYF	TGTGCCAGCGAAAAGGACAGGGGGCGAGATTCCGCCGAGCAGTACTTC
13	TRBD1	few	TRBV19	TRBJ1-2	CASSPETGYGYTF	TGTGCCAGTAGTCCAGAGACAGGGTATGGCTACACCTTC
12	.	.	TRBV29-1	TRBJ1-4	CSVRGSDEKLFF	TGCAGCGTCCGAGGGTCGGATGAAAAACTGTTTTTT
15	TRBD2	.	TRBV6-6	TRBJ2-7	CASSYSAGLAYEQYF	TGTGCCAGCAGTTACTCGGCGGGACTAGCCTACGAGCAGTACTTC
15	.	.	TRBV18	TRBJ2-5	CASAEIAGRSETQYF	TGTGCCAGCGCTGAGATCGCAGGGCGAAGCGAGACCCAGTACTTC
15	.	.	TRBV7-3	TRBJ2-3	CASSSSGTTTDTQYF	TGTGCCAGCAGCTCCTCAGGGACCACGACAGATACGCAGTATTTT
12	.	.	TRBV11-2	TRBJ2-3	CASGLSTDTQYF	TGTGCCAGCGGCTTAAGCACAGATACGCAGTATTTT
14	.	.	TRBV25-1	TRBJ2-5	CASSESSPEETQYF	TGTGCCAGCAGTGAATCCAGCCCCGAAGAGACCCAGTACTTC
16	.	.	TRBV2	TRBJ1-1	CASIRGSGLPNTEAFF	TGTGCCAGCATACGAGGGTCAGGATTACCGAACACTGAAGCTTTCTTT
15	TRBD1	.	TRBV5-1	TRBJ1-5	CASSLDARGPEPQHF	TGCGCCAGCAGCTTGGATGCCAGGGGGCCCGAGCCCCAGCATTTT
21	TRBD2	.	TRBV7-6	TRBJ2-1	CASSTPGTSGRSLSSYNEQFF	TGTGCCAGCAGCACGCCCGGGACTAGCGGGAGGTCCCTCAGCTCCTACAATGAGCAGTTCTTC
16	TRBD1	.	TRBV9	TRBJ2-1	CASSARTGVVYNEQFF	TGTGCCAGCAGCGCCCGTACAGGGGTCGTCTACAATGAGCAGTTCTTC
16	.	.	TRBV5-1	TRBJ2-3	CASSLGTMGATDTQYF	TGCGCCAGCAGCTTGGGGACAATGGGGGCCACAGATACGCAGTATTTT
13	.	.	TRBV2	TRBJ1-1	CASSEVRATEAFF	TGTGCCAGCAGTGAAGTTAGAGCCACTGAAGCTTTCTTT
14	.	.	TRBV5-4	TRBJ1-2	CASSSSGTDYGYTF	TGTGCCAGCAGCTCATCCGGGACGGACTATGGCTACACCTTC
15	.	.	TRBV19	TRBJ2-5	CASSMEGAVQETQYF	TGTGCCAGTAGTATGGAGGGAGCGGTCCAAGAGACCCAGTACTTC
15	.	.	TRBV18	TRBJ1-2	CASSMRTASNYGYTF	TGTGCCAGCTCAATGCGGACAGCTTCTAACTATGGCTACACCTTC
13	.	.	TRBV6-5	TRBJ1-2	CASSYSFLGIYTF	TGTGCCAGCAGTTACTCGTTTCTCGGGATCTACACCTTC
15	TRBD2	.	TRBV7-3	TRBJ2-1	CASSQDSGTYNEQFF	TGTGCCAGCAGCCAAGATAGCGGGACATACAATGAGCAGTTCTTC
13	TRBD2	.	TRBV10-2	TRBJ2-3	CASRAGGVDTQYF	TGCGCCAGCCGTGCGGGGGGCGTAGATACGCAGTATTTT
14	.	.	TRBV18	TRBJ2-1	CASSPSTGDNEQFF	TGTGCCAGCTCACCCTCTACGGGGGACAATGAGCAGTTCTTC
15	TRBD1	.	TRBV7-2	TRBJ1-2	CASSLRQGLGYGYTF	TGTGCCAGCAGCCTAAGACAGGGTCTTGGGTATGGCTACACCTTC
15	.	.	TRBV7-9	TRBJ1-4	CASRGRTRLNEKLFF	TGTGCCAGCAGGGGGAGGACAAGGTTAAATGAAAAACTGTTTTTT
16	.	.	TRBV5-8	TRBJ1-2	CASSLGAAPANYGYTF	TGTGCCAGCAGCTTGGGCGCAGCCCCAGCTAACTATGGCTACACCTTC